This TCR beta chain was recovered during a study of regulatory T cells in long-lasting Graves disease. From germline, CDR1 is MNHEY and CDR2 SMNVEV (reference sequence). V trimming: 6 bases; J trimming: 2 bases; junction bases outside the gene matches: 9. CDR3 size: 16 residues. To make TCR beta libraries, researchers used iRepertoire HTBI primers and Arm-PCR of CDR3 regions. TCRdb re-called the multiplex PCR reads with MiXCR, one entry per CDR3 protein. The data show hundreds of thousands of distinct CDR3 sequences, approximately 31% seen once. There are many counts of this clonotype. As for time point: persistent/refractory GD, antithyroid drugs over 5 years with positive TRAb. There was RNA extracted from PBMCs, and the TCR library was made from it.

The source material was peripheral blood mononuclear cells (PBMCs), sampled when the disease was refractory, from a patient treated with antithyroid drugs. The chain links TRBV27 to TRBJ2-1; TRBD2 agrees at 8 bases. The receptor comes from a female donor with Graves disease. The CDR3 DNA sequence: TGTGCCAGCAGGGGTGACGGGAGGGCGACCTACAATGAGCAGTTCTTC. Residues: CASRGDGRATYNEQFF.